The rows below give T cell receptor beta chains drawn from one sample of a study of T-cell memory formation after mild COVID-19. In TCRdb, the 5' RACE reads were re-called with MiXCR into one record per CDR3 protein. The sample has about 470,000 distinct CDR3 sequences, roughly 25% seen once. Sequencing used PBMCs or a T cell subset sorted from them (not recorded which). These receptors were taken from an adult woman who had mild COVID-19 (a few samples of this study predate the infection). Cell type and time point are not known. Both conserved end residues are part of each CDR3. D genes are given only for firm matches. Not every row has a clone size; where given, it reads once, few, many or a size class.

NA	TRBV3-1	TRBJ1-5	NA	TGTGCCAGCAGCCAAGATGCGGGGGTTGTAGGCAATCAGCCCCAGCATTTT	CASSQDAGVVGNQPQHF
NA	TRBV20-1	TRBJ2-7	NA	TGCAGTGCTAGAGAACTTCTGACAGGGACTATGGAGCAGTACTTC	CSARELLTGTMEQYF
once	TRBV7-9	TRBJ2-2	NA	TGTGCCAACCGAAGGGGCCTGGACACCGGGGAGCTGTTTTTT	CANRRGLDTGELFF
once	TRBV12-3/TRBV12-4	TRBJ2-1	TRBD1	TGTGCCAGCAGGGGAGGGGACAGGGGACAGTTCTTC	CASRGGDRGQFF
NA	TRBV24-1	TRBJ2-5	TRBD2	TGTGCCACCAGTGATCTTAGCGGGGGAGAAGGAGAGACCCAGTACTTC	CATSDLSGGEGETQYF
few	TRBV4-1	TRBJ2-3	NA	TGCGCCAGCAGCCAAGCACCGAGCACAGATACGCAGTATTTT	CASSQAPSTDTQYF
few	TRBV7-3	TRBJ2-1	NA	TGTGCCAGCAGCTTAAACGCCTACAATGAGCAGTTCTTC	CASSLNAYNEQFF
NA	TRBV7-8	TRBJ2-5	TRBD1	TGTGCCAGCAGCTTAGCTCGAGACAGGGGGCTAGGGGAGACCCAGTACTTC	CASSLARDRGLGETQYF
few	TRBV18	TRBJ2-2	TRBD2	TGTGCCAGCTCACCAACCCGAGCGGGGGCGGCCGGGGAGCTGTTTTTT	CASSPTRAGAAGELFF
NA	TRBV7-2	TRBJ2-4	TRBD2	TGTGCCAGCAGCTCACCAGCCGACTTAGCGGGAGTCGAAAACATTCAGTACTTC	CASSSPADLAGVENIQYF
few	TRBV29-1	TRBJ1-4	TRBD1	TGCAGCGTGGGAAGGGACACAGGGGGAAAACTGTTTTTT	CSVGRDTGGKLFF
NA	TRBV4-2	TRBJ2-7	NA	TGTGCCAGCAGCCAAGATGCGGGAACGCCCTCCTACGAGCAGTACTTC	CASSQDAGTPSYEQYF
few	TRBV25-1	TRBJ2-1	TRBD2	TGTGCCAGCAGTGACCCTCGCCGTGGGACTAGCATGGGTCGGCAGGATGAGCAGTTCTTC	CASSDPRRGTSMGRQDEQFF
few	TRBV7-9	TRBJ1-1	NA	TGTGCCAGCAGCCCCACCCCGGGGGGGACCCAGAACACTGAAGCTTTCTTT	CASSPTPGGTQNTEAFF
many	TRBV12-3/TRBV12-4	TRBJ2-1	TRBD1	TGTGCCAGCAGCCAAGACAGGGGGTACGGTAATGAGCAGTTCTTC	CASSQDRGYGNEQFF
NA	TRBV18	TRBJ1-2	NA	TGTGCCAGCTCCCCCGGGACACTAACTTTTGGCTACACCTTC	CASSPGTLTFGYTF
NA	TRBV6-2/TRBV6-3	TRBJ1-1	NA	TGTGCCAGCAGTTACGGGGTAAGGGGGGACACTGAAGCTTTCTTT	CASSYGVRGDTEAFF
few	TRBV14	TRBJ2-7	TRBD1	TGTGCCAGCAGCCGGGACAGGGCCCCCTACGAGCAGTACTTC	CASSRDRAPYEQYF
NA	TRBV24-1	TRBJ2-5	TRBD1	TGTGCCACCAGTGAGTCTGCCGGGACAGGAGGAGGGACCCAGTACTTC	CATSESAGTGGGTQYF
few	TRBV5-6	TRBJ2-7	TRBD2	TGTGCCAGCAGTACCGGACTAGCGGAGTCCTACGAGCAGTACTTC	CASSTGLAESYEQYF
NA	TRBV5-1	TRBJ1-6	NA	TGCGCCAGCAGCTTGGATCTACCCCGCAATTCACCCCTCCACTTT	CASSLDLPRNSPLHF
NA	TRBV25-1	TRBJ1-5	NA	TGTGCCAGCCCCGATGCCAGACAGCTCAATCAGCCCCAGCATTTT	CASPDARQLNQPQHF
few	TRBV11-3	TRBJ2-3	NA	TGTGCCAGCAGCCTCCTGGGAGACACAGATACGCAGTATTTT	CASSLLGDTDTQYF
few	TRBV3-1	TRBJ2-1	NA	TGTGCCAGCAGCCAGGTCCGCTACAATGAGCAGTTCTTC	CASSQVRYNEQFF
few	TRBV24-1	TRBJ2-2	TRBD2	TGTGCCACCAGTGGGACTAGTCCAGGCGGGGAGCTGTTTTTT	CATSGTSPGGELFF
few	TRBV4-3	TRBJ2-7	NA	TGCGCCAGCAGCCAAGTAGGCGGGCCAGGCCACGAGCAGTACTTC	CASSQVGGPGHEQYF
NA	TRBV7-9	TRBJ1-2	NA	TGTGCCAGCACCCCGGACACGGTTTATGGCTACACCTTC	CASTPDTVYGYTF
few	TRBV12-3/TRBV12-4	TRBJ2-5	TRBD2	TGTGCCAGCGTTACCGGGACTATCCAAGAGACCCAGTACTTC	CASVTGTIQETQYF
NA	TRBV11-2	TRBJ2-7	TRBD1	TGTGCCAGCAGCCCAATGGGACAGATCTTGGGGGACGAGCAGTACTTC	CASSPMGQILGDEQYF
many	TRBV15	TRBJ2-2	NA	TGTGCCACCTCGGCCGGACCGAACACCGGGGAGCTGTTTTTT	CATSAGPNTGELFF
NA	TRBV3-1	TRBJ2-7	NA	TGTGCCAGCAGCCACCAGGGGATGCACGAGCAGTACTTC	CASSHQGMHEQYF
NA	TRBV12-3/TRBV12-4	TRBJ2-1	NA	TGTGCCAGCAGTTTAGTCTCTTTTGGAGTAGGGAATGAGCAGTTCTTC	CASSLVSFGVGNEQFF
many	TRBV12-3/TRBV12-4	TRBJ2-3	NA	TGTGCCAGCAGTTTCGCAGATACGCAGTATTTT	CASSFADTQYF
NA	TRBV5-1	TRBJ2-1	TRBD2	TGCGCCAGCAGCTTGGACCTAGCGGGAATAGAGGTTGAGCAGTTCTTC	CASSLDLAGIEVEQFF
few	TRBV12-3/TRBV12-4	TRBJ2-5	TRBD2	TGTGCCAGCAGTCCTAGCGGCCAAGAGAGGACCCAGTACTTC	CASSPSGQERTQYF
NA	TRBV10-3	TRBJ1-5	TRBD1	TGTGCCATCAGTCGACAGGGTTCCGAGCCCCAGCATTTT	CAISRQGSEPQHF
few	TRBV12-3/TRBV12-4	TRBJ1-1	NA	TGTGCCAGCAGTTTTCCGGGGGCTGAAGCTTTCTTT	CASSFPGAEAFF
few	TRBV5-1	TRBJ1-1	TRBD1	TGCGCCAGTCGAATCGACAGGGGCAACACTGAAGCTTTCTTT	CASRIDRGNTEAFF
few	TRBV5-6	TRBJ2-3	NA	TGTGCCAGCAGCTTGGGTGGGGTTGGTACGCAGTATTTT	CASSLGGVGTQYF
few	TRBV12-3/TRBV12-4	TRBJ2-6	TRBD1	TGTGCCAGCAGTCCCGGGACAGGGGGCTCGGCTGGGGCCAACGTCCTGACTTTC	CASSPGTGGSAGANVLTF
few	TRBV21-1	TRBJ2-7	NA	TGTGCCAGCATTGACGGGGCGGGTCGCAGCGACTACGAGCAGTACTTC	CASIDGAGRSDYEQYF
NA	TRBV5-1	TRBJ2-5	NA	TGCGCCAGCAGCTTGCTGGCCAGGCAAGAGACCCAGTACTTC	CASSLLARQETQYF
few	TRBV24-1	TRBJ2-1	NA	TGTGCCACCAGTGATCCATCGGGGCGGGGCTCCTACAATGAGCAGTTCTTC	CATSDPSGRGSYNEQFF
few	TRBV12-3/TRBV12-4	TRBJ2-5	NA	TGTGCCAGCAGCTTAGACTTACAAGAGACCCAGTACTTC	CASSLDLQETQYF
NA	TRBV6-1	TRBJ2-5	NA	TGTGCCAGCAGTGAAGGGACAGATAAAGAGACCCAGTACTTC	CASSEGTDKETQYF
NA	TRBV20-1	TRBJ1-1	NA	TGCAGTGCTAGTTTCTCCTGGGGGGGGAGGTCTTTCTTT	CSASFSWGGRSFF
NA	TRBV12-3/TRBV12-4	TRBJ2-1	NA	TGTGCCAGCACTCAAGGAACCCTCGGCTCCTACAATGAGCAGTTCTTC	CASTQGTLGSYNEQFF
NA	TRBV24-1	TRBJ2-1	NA	TGTGCCACCAGTGACCCGGACAGCTTTCCCCACGATGAGCAGTTCTTC	CATSDPDSFPHDEQFF